A selection of T cell receptor beta chains follows, all from one sample in a study of blood T cell repertoires in COVID-19. The assay was immunoSEQ multiplex PCR, and TCRdb's table has in-frame clones only and misses some. The data hold around 100,000 clones, with just over 85% observed a single time. The material sequenced was peripheral blood. The receptors originated from a human donor in a cohort sampled during active COVID-19. CDR3s include the opening cysteine and the closing phenylalanine or tryptophan. The D gene is left open where the match is weak. Clone size is not always given. Where it is, it says once, few, many or a class for expanded clones.

clone size,CDR3 length,V gene,D gene,J gene,CDR3 protein,CDR3 DNA
NA,16,TRBV30,NA,TRBJ2-1,CAWSVGWQGSQNEQFF,TGTGCCTGGAGTGTCGGTTGGCAGGGGTCGCAGAATGAGCAGTTCTTC
NA,17,TRBV5-1,NA,TRBJ2-1,CASSWTSTRMGYNEQFF,TGCGCCAGCAGCTGGACCTCTACTAGAATGGGATACAATGAGCAGTTCTTC
NA,13,TRBV7-3,TRBD1,TRBJ1-1,CASRDRSNTEAFF,TGTGCCAGCAGGGACAGGTCGAACACTGAAGCTTTCTTT
once,15,TRBV18,NA,TRBJ1-2,CASSPEMIANYGYTF,TGTGCCAGCTCACCAGAGATGATAGCTAACTATGGCTACACCTTC
NA,15,TRBV7-9,TRBD2,TRBJ2-1,CASSLGSGTANEQFF,TGTGCCAGCAGCTTAGGTAGCGGGACCGCCAATGAGCAGTTCTTC
few,17,TRBV30,TRBD1,TRBJ2-7,CAWSLTGLRRSPYEQYF,TGTGCCTGGAGTCTGACAGGGCTTAGGCGGTCTCCCTACGAGCAGTACTTC
NA,14,TRBV7-8,TRBD2,TRBJ2-7,CASAGAASSYEQYF,TGTGCCAGCGCGGGAGCGGCATCCTCCTACGAGCAGTACTTC
once,15,TRBV7-6,TRBD1,TRBJ1-3,CATRLGTGHLDTIYF,TGTGCCACCCGGCTAGGGACAGGGCATTTGGACACCATATATTTT
once,16,TRBV28,TRBD1,TRBJ2-7,CASTLGGQGISYEQYF,TGTGCCAGCACCTTAGGGGGACAGGGGATTTCCTACGAGCAGTACTTC
NA,14,TRBV28,NA,TRBJ2-1,CASRSGLIGDEQFF,TGTGCCAGCAGAAGTGGACTGATCGGCGATGAGCAGTTCTTC
NA,12,TRBV12-3/TRBV12-4,NA,TRBJ2-7,CASSLNPTGQYF,TGTGCCAGCAGTTTAAATCCAACAGGGCAGTACTTC
few,13,TRBV7-6,NA,TRBJ1-3,CASSLRFADTIYF,TGTGCCAGCAGCCTACGTTTCGCGGACACCATATATTTT
NA,15,TRBV3-1/TRBV3-2,TRBD1,TRBJ2-1,CASSQFGQGTNEQFF,TGTGCCAGCAGCCAATTTGGACAGGGAACAAATGAGCAGTTCTTC
NA,17,TRBV19,TRBD1,TRBJ2-1,CASSLHPGQASYNEQFF,TGTGCCAGTAGTCTCCATCCGGGACAGGCATCTTACAATGAGCAGTTCTTC
once,12,TRBV12-3/TRBV12-4,TRBD1,TRBJ1-4,CASRGTAEKLFF,TGTGCCAGCAGAGGGACAGCGGAAAAACTGTTTTTT
NA,14,TRBV27,NA,TRBJ1-2,CASSLSGQGNGYTF,TGTGCCAGCAGTTTGTCCGGGCAGGGAAATGGCTACACCTTC
NA,12,TRBV3-1/TRBV3-2,NA,TRBJ1-2,CASSQFSTGYTF,TGTGCCAGCAGCCAATTTAGTACTGGCTACACCTTC
NA,15,TRBV6-2/TRBV6-3,TRBD1,TRBJ1-6,CASSLSTGGPSPLHF,TGTGCCAGCAGTCTATCGACAGGGGGCCCTTCACCCCTCCACTTT
NA,16,TRBV7-3,TRBD2,TRBJ2-7,CASSCGTSGGNYEQYF,TGTGCCAGCAGCTGCGGGACTAGCGGGGGTAACTACGAGCAGTACTTC
NA,14,TRBV28,NA,TRBJ1-1,CASSFSPGNTEAFF,TGTGCCAGCAGTTTCTCCCCGGGGAACACTGAAGCTTTCTTT
NA,19,TRBV11-2,TRBD2,TRBJ2-6,CASSLGILAGGAGANVLTF,TGTGCCAGCAGCTTAGGGATACTAGCGGGAGGTGCAGGGGCCAACGTCCTGACTTTC
NA,15,TRBV6-5,NA,TRBJ2-7,CASTLMAGQSYEQYF,TGTGCCAGCACCTTGATGGCGGGACAGAGTTACGAGCAGTACTTC
NA,13,TRBV5-8,TRBD2,TRBJ2-1,CASSLGTSGEQFF,TGTGCCAGCAGCTTGGGGACTAGCGGCGAGCAGTTCTTC